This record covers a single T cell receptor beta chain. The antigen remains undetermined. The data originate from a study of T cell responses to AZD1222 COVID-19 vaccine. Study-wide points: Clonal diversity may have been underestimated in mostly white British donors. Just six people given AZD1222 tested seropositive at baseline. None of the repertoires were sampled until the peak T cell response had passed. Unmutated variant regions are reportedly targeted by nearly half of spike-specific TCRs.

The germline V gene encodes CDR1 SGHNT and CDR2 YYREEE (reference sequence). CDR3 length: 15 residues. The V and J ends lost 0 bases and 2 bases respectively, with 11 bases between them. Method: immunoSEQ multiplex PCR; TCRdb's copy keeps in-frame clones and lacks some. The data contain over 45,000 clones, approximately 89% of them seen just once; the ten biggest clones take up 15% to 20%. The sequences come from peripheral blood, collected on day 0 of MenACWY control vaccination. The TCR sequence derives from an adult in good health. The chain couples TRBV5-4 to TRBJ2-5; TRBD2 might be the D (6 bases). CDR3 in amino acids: CASSLVEGRQETQYF. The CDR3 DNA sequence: TGTGCCAGCAGCTTGGTGGAGGGCAGGCAAGAGACCCAGTACTTC. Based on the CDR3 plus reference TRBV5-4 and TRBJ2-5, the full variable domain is ETGVTQSPTHLIKTRGQQVTLRCSSQSGHNTVSWYQQALGQGPQFIFQYYREEENGRGNFPPRFSGLQFPNYSSELNVNALELDDSALYLCASSLVEGRQETQYFGPGTRLLVL.